Here is one T cell receptor beta chain with its context. The sample comes from a study of blood T cell repertoires in COVID-19. Turning to the study itself: The samples span acute and convalescent COVID-19 from the United States, Italy and Spain.

TCRdb's table, derived via immunoSEQ multiplex PCR, lists solely in-frame clones and lacks some. The repertoire consists of tens of thousands of clones, with approximately 79% occurring once and the leading ten covering 8.5% to 10%. Sample: peripheral blood. The sequence came from a woman aged 50 to 60 with acute or convalescent COVID-19.

CDR3 residues: CASSPGQAHYNEQFF. Written as DNA, the CDR3 is TGTGCCAGCAGCCCTGGACAGGCCCACTACAATGAGCAGTTCTTC. The chain links TRBV7-7 to TRBJ2-1, with 7 bases that match TRBD1. In germline, CDR1 is SSHAT, CDR2 FNYEAQ (reference sequence). V shed 5 bases and J 3 bases; nucleotides not matched to a gene: 7. The CDR3 has 15 residues. The full variable domain, in which reference TRBV7-7 and TRBJ2-1 provide the parts outside the CDR3, is GAGVSQSPRYKVTKRGQDVTLRCDPISSHATLYWYQQALGQGPEFLTYFNYEAQPDKSGLPSDRFSAERPEGSISTLTIQRTEQRDSAMYRCASSPGQAHYNEQFFGPGTRLTVL.